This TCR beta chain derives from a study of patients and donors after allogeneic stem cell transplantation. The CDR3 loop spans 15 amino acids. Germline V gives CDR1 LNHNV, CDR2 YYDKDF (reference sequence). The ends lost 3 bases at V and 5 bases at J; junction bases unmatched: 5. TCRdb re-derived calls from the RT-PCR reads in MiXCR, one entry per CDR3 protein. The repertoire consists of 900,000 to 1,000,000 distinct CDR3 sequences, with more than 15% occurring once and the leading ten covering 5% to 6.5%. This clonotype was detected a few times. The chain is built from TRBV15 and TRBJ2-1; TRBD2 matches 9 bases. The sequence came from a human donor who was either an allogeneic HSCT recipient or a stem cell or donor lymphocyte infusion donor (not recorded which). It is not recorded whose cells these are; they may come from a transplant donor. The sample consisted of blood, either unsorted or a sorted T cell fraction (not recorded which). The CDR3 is CATSSRSGRNNEQFF. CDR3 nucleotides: TGTGCCACCAGCAGCCGTAGCGGGAGAAACAATGAGCAGTTCTTC.